This TCR beta chain emerged from a study of blood T cells in healthy people across ages. Background on the study: Per two T cells, about one barcoded beta molecule was captured through template switching.

Study outcomes and limitations: Higher diversity and more naive CD4+ cells were features of long-lived donors, compared to aged donors.

This clonotype has a handful of counts. Its antigen is as yet unknown. Looked up from germline, CDR1 is SGHRS and CDR2 is YFSETQ. V dropped 6 bases and J dropped 6 bases, with 10 bases sitting between them. The length of the CDR3 is 12 residues. Sample-barcoded 5' priming and a J-beta primer mix drove a second PCR of roughly 7 to 11 cycles. A template-switch adaptor that had 12 random nucleotides put a tag on each cDNA molecule. TCRdb called the 5' RACE reads again in MiXCR, with one record for every CDR3 protein. The table shows around 1.1 million distinct CDR3 sequences, with around two fifths occurring only once.

The chain has TRBV5-1 and TRBJ2-1; D not resolved. This TCR was recovered from a man between 18 and 29 years old in good health. Material: blood. CDR3 sequence reads: CASTVYPNEQFF. CDR3 bases: TGCGCCAGCACAGTTTACCCCAATGAGCAGTTCTTC.